The clone carrying this TCR beta chain is a singleton in its sample. V dropped 7 bases and J dropped 4; count of bases not matched to a gene: 10. Germline lookup yields CDR1 SQVTM and CDR2 ANQGSEA. The CDR3 sequence is 15 residues long. Treatment noted: roughly 18 received Ad26.COV2.S at low or high dose, single or two shots; about 5 received placebo; per-sample allocation not given. Samples analyzed were those drawn on day 63 after the first vaccine or placebo injection. Recruitment in Boston yielded a donor of adult age, 18-55 years. The data originate from a study of Ad26.COV2.S vaccination and SARS-CoV-2 variants. The repertoire was sequenced with immunoSEQ multiplex PCR; TCRdb's copy has only in-frame clones and lacks some. The sample holds more than 350,000 clones, 80% to 95% seen once.

This receptor was obtained from a person aged 18-60 years who received the Ad26.COV2.S COVID-19 vaccine or a placebo. The chain uses TRBV29-1 and TRBJ2-1; 10 bases match TRBD2. Sequencing used peripheral blood, obtained in a trial of Ad26.COV2.S vaccine versus placebo. This chain's CDR3 is CSDPAGGPEYNEQFF. The CDR3 DNA reads as TGCAGCGACCCAGCGGGAGGGCCGGAGTACAATGAGCAGTTCTTC.